This T cell receptor (beta chain) was captured by sequencing in a study of T cell changes during pregnancy in multiple sclerosis. The repertoire was sequenced with immunoSEQ multiplex PCR; TCRdb's copy has only in-frame clones and lacks some. This sample carries about 80,000 clones, about 90% of them seen once, and the ten largest clones take under 1.5%. The CDR3 is made up of 14 amino acids. CDR1 SGHDT and CDR2 YYEEEE come from the germline V gene. Trimming shortened V by 0 bases and J by 7 bases, and 13 bases separated the two germline ends. The sequenced sample was peripheral blood, obtained before pregnancy. This clonotype originated in a female donor with multiple sclerosis, enrolled in a pregnancy study. This chain uses TRBV5-6 with TRBJ1-2; D perhaps matches TRBD1 (5 bases). As DNA, the CDR3 is TGTGCCAGCAGCTTGGGACAGCCATCACCTGGCTACACCTTC. This sequence encodes CASSLGQPSPGYTF.